The rows below give T cell receptor beta chains drawn from one sample of a study of T cells in Graves' hyperthyroidism and ophthalmopathy. TCRdb fed the multiplex PCR reads into MiXCR, producing one record per CDR3 protein. The table lists about 590,000 distinct CDR3 sequences, approximately 14% of them singletons, with less than 9.5% in the top ten. Sequencing was done on a sample of blood. These receptors came from a woman aged 30 to 39 with Graves' hyperthyroidism. The CDR3 runs from the conserved cysteine through the conserved F or W. Each record gives: J gene, V gene, clone size, D gene, CDR3 length, CDR3 DNA, CDR3 protein. D genes are given only for firm matches. Clone size is given for some rows only: seen once, a few or many times, or a class if the clone is expanded.

j_gene: TRBJ1-4; v_gene: TRBV4-3; abundance: .; d_gene: TRBD1; len: 17; CDR3nt: TGCGCCAGCAGCCAAGATCGCTCCGGGACAGGGTATGAAAAACTGTTTTTT; CDR3aa: CASSQDRSGTGYEKLFF
j_gene: TRBJ2-1; v_gene: TRBV19; abundance: .; d_gene: .; len: 15; CDR3nt: TGTGCCAGTAGGGGGACATGGGACTACTACAATGAGCAGTTCTTC; CDR3aa: CASRGTWDYYNEQFF
j_gene: TRBJ2-1; v_gene: TRBV5-6; abundance: .; d_gene: .; len: 17; CDR3nt: TGTGCCAGCAGCCCACAGGGTTACGGGGTTGGGGGCAATGAGCAGTTCTTC; CDR3aa: CASSPQGYGVGGNEQFF
j_gene: TRBJ2-2; v_gene: TRBV9; abundance: .; d_gene: .; len: 15; CDR3nt: TGTGCCAGCAGCGCCTCACAGGGGAGGGCCGGGGAGCTGTTTTTT; CDR3aa: CASSASQGRAGELFF
j_gene: TRBJ2-7; v_gene: TRBV5-1; abundance: few; d_gene: .; len: 13; CDR3nt: TGCGCCAGCAGCTCCCTAGTGGGCTACGAGCAGTACTTC; CDR3aa: CASSSLVGYEQYF
j_gene: TRBJ1-1; v_gene: TRBV2; abundance: .; d_gene: TRBD1; len: 16; CDR3nt: TGTGCCAGCCCGGCCCCAGGGGGCGATAATGGCACTGAAGCTTTCTTT; CDR3aa: CASPAPGGDNGTEAFF
j_gene: TRBJ2-7; v_gene: TRBV7-9; abundance: .; d_gene: TRBD1; len: 15; CDR3nt: TGTGCCAGCAGCGTCACAGGGGGCGACTCCTACGAGCAGTACTTC; CDR3aa: CASSVTGGDSYEQYF
j_gene: TRBJ2-7; v_gene: TRBV29-1; abundance: many; d_gene: TRBD1; len: 17; CDR3nt: TGCAGCGTTGAAGATAGGACAGGGACCCTGAACTCCTACGAGCAGTACTTC; CDR3aa: CSVEDRTGTLNSYEQYF
j_gene: TRBJ1-1; v_gene: TRBV29-1; abundance: many; d_gene: .; len: 13; CDR3nt: TGCAGCGTTGATACAAATGCGTACACTGAAGCTTTCTTT; CDR3aa: CSVDTNAYTEAFF
j_gene: TRBJ1-6; v_gene: TRBV10-3; abundance: .; d_gene: .; len: 15; CDR3nt: TGTGCCATCAGTGAGACCTCTGGAGGTGGGTCACCCCTCCACTTT; CDR3aa: CAISETSGGGSPLHF